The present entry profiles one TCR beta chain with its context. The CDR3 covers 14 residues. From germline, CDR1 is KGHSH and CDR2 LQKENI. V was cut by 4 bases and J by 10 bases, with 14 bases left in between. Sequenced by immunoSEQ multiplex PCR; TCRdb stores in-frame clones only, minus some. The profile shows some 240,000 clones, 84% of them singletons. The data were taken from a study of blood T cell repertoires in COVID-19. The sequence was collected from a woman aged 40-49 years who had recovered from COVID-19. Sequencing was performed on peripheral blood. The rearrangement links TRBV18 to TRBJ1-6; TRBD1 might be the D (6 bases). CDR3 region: CASSLGQLNSPLHF. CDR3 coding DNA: TGTGCCAGCTCACTAGGACAGTTGAACTCACCCCTCCACTTT. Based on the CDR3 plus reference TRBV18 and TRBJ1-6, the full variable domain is NAGVMQNPRHLVRRRGQEARLRCSPMKGHSHVYWYRQLPEEGLKFMVYLQKENIIDESGMPKERFSAEFPKEGPSILRIQQVVRGDSAAYFCASSLGQLNSPLHFGNGTRLTVT.